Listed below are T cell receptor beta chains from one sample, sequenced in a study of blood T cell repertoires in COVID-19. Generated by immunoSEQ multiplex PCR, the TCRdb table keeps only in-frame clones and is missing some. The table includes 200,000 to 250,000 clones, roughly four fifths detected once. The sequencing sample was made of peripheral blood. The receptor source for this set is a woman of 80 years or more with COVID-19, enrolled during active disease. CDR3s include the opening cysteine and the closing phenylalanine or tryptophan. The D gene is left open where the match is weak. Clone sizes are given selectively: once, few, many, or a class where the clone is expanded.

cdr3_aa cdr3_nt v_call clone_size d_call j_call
CASSVGPGAGRVQETQYF TGTGCCAGCAGCGTAGGGCCTGGGGCAGGGAGGGTGCAAGAGACCCAGTACTTC TRBV9 NA TRBD2 TRBJ2-5
CASSLTGHGYTF TGTGCCAGCAGCCTCACTGGTCATGGCTACACCTTC TRBV9 once NA TRBJ1-2
CASSPPLLAGSGEQFF TGTGCCAGCTCACCACCGTTGCTAGCGGGATCGGGTGAGCAGTTCTTC TRBV18 NA TRBD2 TRBJ2-1
CASSLAREETQYF TGCGCCAGCAGCTTGGCCCGGGAAGAGACCCAGTACTTC TRBV5-1 NA NA TRBJ2-5
CASSLTGDRIAGFQFF TGTGCCAGCAGCTTAACAGGTGACAGGATCGCTGGGTTTCAGTTCTTC TRBV11-2 NA NA TRBJ2-1
CASSDTALNTEAFF TGTGCCAGTAGTGATACAGCCCTGAACACTGAAGCTTTCTTT TRBV19 NA NA TRBJ1-1
CASSEYEGSQPQHF TGTGCCAGCAGTGAATATGAGGGCAGTCAGCCCCAGCATTTT TRBV6-1 NA NA TRBJ1-5
CASSLESGGSSPLHF TGCGCCAGCAGCTTGGAGTCAGGGGGCAGTTCACCCCTCCACTTT TRBV5-1 NA TRBD1 TRBJ1-6
CASSLAPGGSTDTQYF TGCGCCAGCAGCTTGGCCCCGGGGGGGAGCACAGATACGCAGTATTTT TRBV5-1 NA TRBD2 TRBJ2-3
CASRPGSGNTEAFF TGTGCCAGCAGGCCCGGGTCCGGGAACACTGAAGCTTTCTTT TRBV7-3 NA NA TRBJ1-1
CASSLGLAGIETQYF TGTGCCAGCAGCCTAGGACTAGCGGGAATAGAGACCCAGTACTTC TRBV14 NA TRBD2 TRBJ2-5
CASSLTPAYEQYF TGTGCCAGCAGCTTAACCCCAGCCTACGAGCAGTACTTC TRBV7-3 once NA TRBJ2-7
CASRIGQVPYNEQFF TGTGCCAGCAGGATAGGACAGGTGCCCTACAATGAGCAGTTCTTC TRBV6-6 NA TRBD1 TRBJ2-1
CASSLHGQGVNSPLHF TGTGCCAGCAGCCTCCATGGACAGGGGGTAAATTCACCCCTCCACTTT TRBV5-6 NA TRBD1 TRBJ1-6
CASSSRTRMGLAGVEQFF TGTGCCAGCAGCTCACGAACACGGATGGGACTAGCGGGAGTTGAGCAGTTCTTC TRBV13 NA TRBD2 TRBJ2-1
CASARPGTPGVTQYF TGCGCCAGCGCACGGCCCGGGACACCTGGGGTGACCCAGTACTTC TRBV10-1 few NA TRBJ2-5
CASSSADRSYGYTF TGTGCCAGCAGCTCAGCCGACAGGTCCTATGGCTACACCTTC TRBV7-6 NA NA TRBJ1-2
CASSLGHQSYEQYF TGTGCCAGCAGCTTAGGTCACCAGTCCTACGAGCAGTACTTC TRBV7-8 NA NA TRBJ2-7
CASSPWDRTGADTQYF TGTGCCAGCAGCCCCTGGGACAGAACGGGCGCAGATACGCAGTATTTT TRBV14 NA TRBD1 TRBJ2-3
CASSSGDGNTIYF TGCGCCAGCAGCTCAGGGGACGGAAACACCATATATTTT TRBV5-1 NA NA TRBJ1-3
CASISIVGDTIYF TGCGCCAGCATCTCGATCGTCGGAGACACCATATATTTT TRBV23-1 NA NA TRBJ1-3
CASSVGRANYGYTF TGTGCCAGCAGCGTAGGCCGAGCTAACTATGGCTACACCTTC TRBV9 NA NA TRBJ1-2
CASSFGTGDGGRLFF TGCGCCAGCAGCTTTGGGACAGGGGACGGGGGCCGACTGTTTTTT TRBV5-1 NA TRBD1 TRBJ1-4
CASSESTGGFFDYGYTF TGTGCCAGCAGTGAATCAACAGGGGGATTTTTTGACTATGGCTACACCTTC TRBV25-1 NA TRBD1 TRBJ1-2
CASSSSLEQFF TGCGCCAGCAGCTCGTCCCTGGAGCAGTTCTTC TRBV5-1 NA NA TRBJ2-1
CASSPRDRGYNEQFF TGTGCCAGCTCACCAAGGGACAGGGGCTACAATGAGCAGTTCTTC TRBV18 NA TRBD1 TRBJ2-1
CAESLAGGPTDTQYF TGTGCCGAAAGTCTAGCGGGAGGCCCCACAGATACGCAGTATTTT TRBV7-2 NA TRBD2 TRBJ2-3
CASSDRMVDQPQHF TGTGCCAGCAGTGACAGGATGGTCGATCAGCCCCAGCATTTT TRBV2 NA NA TRBJ1-5
CASRPPGQGNEKLFF TGTGCCAGCAGACCGCCGGGACAGGGGAATGAAAAACTGTTTTTT TRBV6-5 NA TRBD1 TRBJ1-4
CASSLATDTQYF TGTGCCAGCAGCTTGGCAACAGATACGCAGTATTTT TRBV5-6 NA NA TRBJ2-3
CASSPSGTGVSEQYF TGTGCCAGCAGCCCCTCCGGGACAGGGGTCTCCGAGCAGTACTTC TRBV3-1/TRBV3-2 NA TRBD1 TRBJ2-7
CASSFGGGPQETQYF TGTGCCAGCAGTTTCGGGGGGGGCCCCCAAGAGACCCAGTACTTC TRBV27 NA TRBD2 TRBJ2-5
CATGDSGNTIYF TGTGCCACAGGGGACAGCGGAAACACCATATATTTT TRBV10-3 NA TRBD1 TRBJ1-3
CASSQERTGPTYGYTF TGTGCCAGCAGCCAAGAACGGACAGGGCCCACGTATGGCTACACCTTC TRBV3-1/TRBV3-2 NA TRBD1 TRBJ1-2
CASSPGQPQETQYF TGTGCCAGCTCACCGGGACAGCCGCAAGAGACCCAGTACTTC TRBV18 NA TRBD1 TRBJ2-5
CASSYIPPRDRTNYGYTF TGTGCCAGCAGCTATATCCCCCCCCGTGACAGGACTAACTATGGCTACACCTTC TRBV6-2/TRBV6-3 NA NA TRBJ1-2
CASRSRMSSYNEQFF TGTGCCAGCAGGAGTAGAATGAGCTCCTACAATGAGCAGTTCTTC TRBV6-5 NA NA TRBJ2-1
CASSVAFGMGGETQYF TGTGCCAGCAGCGTAGCTTTCGGGATGGGGGGGGAGACCCAGTACTTC TRBV9 NA TRBD2 TRBJ2-5
CASSRDTLRSQHF TGTGCCAGTAGCCGGGACACCCTGAGGTCCCAGCATTTT TRBV19 NA NA TRBJ1-5
CASSPSPSLLAKNIQYF TGTGCCAGCTCACCATCCCCCTCCCTACTAGCCAAAAACATTCAGTACTTC TRBV18 few NA TRBJ2-4
CSVHTDSKSAQYF TGCAGCGTTCACACGGACAGCAAGTCGGCCCAGTACTTC TRBV29-1 NA NA TRBJ2-5
CASSQVWGQGYEQYF TGTGCCAGCAGCCAAGTGTGGGGACAGGGGTACGAGCAGTACTTC TRBV3-1/TRBV3-2 NA TRBD1 TRBJ2-7
CASSEAVGLGYQPQHF TGTGCCAGCAGTGAAGCTGTGGGTCTCGGGTACCAGCCCCAGCATTTT TRBV6-1 NA NA TRBJ1-5